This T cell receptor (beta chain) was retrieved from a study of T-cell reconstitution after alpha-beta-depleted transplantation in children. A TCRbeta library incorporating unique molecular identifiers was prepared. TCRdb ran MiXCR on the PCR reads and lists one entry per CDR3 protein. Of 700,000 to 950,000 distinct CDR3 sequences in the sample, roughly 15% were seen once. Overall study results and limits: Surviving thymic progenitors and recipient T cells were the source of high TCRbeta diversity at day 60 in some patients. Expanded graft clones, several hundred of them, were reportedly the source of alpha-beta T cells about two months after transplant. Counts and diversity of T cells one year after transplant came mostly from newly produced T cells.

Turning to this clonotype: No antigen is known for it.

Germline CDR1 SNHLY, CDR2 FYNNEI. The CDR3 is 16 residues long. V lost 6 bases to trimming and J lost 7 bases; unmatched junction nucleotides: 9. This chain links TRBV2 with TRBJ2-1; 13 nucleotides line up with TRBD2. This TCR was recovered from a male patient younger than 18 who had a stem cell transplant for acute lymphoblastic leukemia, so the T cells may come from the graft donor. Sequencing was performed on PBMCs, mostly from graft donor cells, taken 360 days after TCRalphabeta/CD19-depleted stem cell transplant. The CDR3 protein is CASRGRRTSGSNEQFF. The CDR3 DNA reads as TGTGCCAGCAGGGGCAGGCGGACTAGCGGGAGTAATGAGCAGTTCTTC.